The 21 T cell receptor beta chains listed next were all sequenced from one sample in a study of post-analysis software for immune sequencing data. Findings and caveats of the study: In patients, five or six TRBV segments were more frequent than in controls, with TRBV5-6, TRBV5-1 and TRBV20-1 among them.

For these receptors, no antigen is known. TCR beta libraries were prepared from cDNA with unique molecular identifiers. TCRdb reprocessed the PCR reads via MiXCR and lists one record per CDR3 protein. The sample gives roughly 430,000 distinct CDR3 sequences, 30% to 45% of which show up once; 6% to 9% is in the top ten. Material for sequencing was blood. The receptors originated from a girl between 2 and 10 years old with multiple sclerosis.

J is TRBJ2-7 and V is TRBV5-1, with a tentative D call TRBD2 (6 bases). V was shortened by 1 base and J by 2 bases, with 13 bases between the two germline ends. The germline gives CDR1 SGHRS, CDR2 YFSETQ. The CDR3 extends over 15 amino acids. The CDR3 DNA reads as TGCGCCAGCAGCTTGTTGGCTAGCGAGGCCTACGAGCAGTACTTC. As protein: CASSLLASEAYEQYF.

This clonotype was detected only once. The gene calls are TRBV5-6 and TRBJ1-5, with unresolved D. There are 14 residues in the CDR3. Trimming stripped 0 bases from V and 6 bases from J, with 10 bases between. The germline V gene has CDR1 SGHDT and CDR2 YYEEEE. The CDR3 coding sequence is TGTGCCAGCAGCTTGGCCCCAGTGGGTCAGCCCCAGCATTTT. It codes for CASSLAPVGQPQHF.

In its sample, this clonotype was seen a few times. The chain carries TRBV2 and TRBJ1-4; 7 bases are shared with TRBD1. The V and J ends lost 10 bases and 4 bases, in that order; junction bases with no gene match: 15. The length of the CDR3 is 16 residues. Germline CDR1 SNHLY, CDR2 FYNNEI. The CDR3 is CATWTGPKGLNEKLFF. In nucleotides, the CDR3 is TGTGCCACTTGGACAGGCCCAAAAGGCCTTAATGAAAAACTGTTTTTT.

V and J are TRBV10-3 and TRBJ2-3, with 8 bases lining up with TRBD2. The V segment lost 1 base and the J segment 2 bases; nucleotides outside the gene matches: 5. CDR1 is ENHRY, CDR2 SYGVKD, per germline. The CDR3 runs 16 residues. CDR3 sequence: CAISELSGGSTDTQYF. The CDR3, as DNA: TGTGCCATCAGTGAGTTGAGCGGGGGCTCCACAGATACGCAGTATTTT.

The J gene is TRBJ1-2, the V gene TRBV4-3; 9 nucleotides align to TRBD1. CDR3 length equals 15 residues. Trimming cost V 5 bases and J 6 bases; bases outside gene matches: 10. In germline, CDR1 is LGHNA, CDR2 YSLEER. The DNA for the CDR3 is TGCGCCAGCAGCTTCGAGACAGGGGGACTGGATGGCTACACCTTC. This gives the protein CASSFETGGLDGYTF.

The chain carries TRBV6-2 or TRBV6-3 and TRBJ2-5; 12 nucleotides align to TRBD1. Germline V lookup: CDR1 MNHEY, CDR2 SVGEGT. With V trimmed by 6 bases and J by 3 bases, 2 bases remained unmatched. This CDR3 contains 14 residues. The CDR3 DNA follows: TGTGCCAGCAGGGGACAGGGGGCGAAAGAGACCCAGTACTTC. Its protein product is CASRGQGAKETQYF.

The rearrangement links TRBV7-8 to TRBJ2-3; TRBD2 matches 12 bases. The germline V gene encodes CDR1 SGHVS and CDR2 FQNEAQ. V trimming: 4 bases; J trimming: 4 bases; junction bases outside the gene matches: 6. This CDR3 comprises 16 residues. The CDR3 DNA reads TGTGCCAGCAGCTACCTAGCGGGAGGGGACGCAGATACGCAGTATTTT. This gives the protein CASSYLAGGDADTQYF.

The chain links TRBV28 to TRBJ1-5; a possible D gene is TRBD1 (5 bases). With 5 bases removed from V and 3 bases from J, the gap between germline ends came to 14 bases. This CDR3 has 15 amino acids. Per the germline V gene, CDR1 is MDHEN and CDR2 is SYDVKM. CDR3 sequence reads: CASSQHGTLNQPQHF. CDR3 sequence (DNA): TGTGCCAGCAGTCAGCACGGGACCCTCAATCAGCCCCAGCATTTT. Filled out from reference TRBV28 and TRBJ1-5, the complete variable domain reads DVKVTQSSRYLVKRTGEKVFLECVQDMDHENMFWYRQDPGLGLRLIYFSYDVKMKEKGDIPEGYSVSREKKERFSLILESASTNQTSMYLCASSQHGTLNQPQHFGDGTRLSIL.

V gene TRBV13 combines with J gene TRBJ2-1, with a possible D match to TRBD1 (6 bases). V was cut by 5 bases and J by 3 bases, with 11 bases left in between. CDR1 and CDR2 from the germline V gene are PRHDT and FYEKMQ (reference sequence). The CDR3 loop spans 14 amino acids. The CDR3 sequence is CASSKRQVYNEQFF. Written as DNA, the CDR3 is TGTGCCAGCAGCAAAAGACAGGTCTACAATGAGCAGTTCTTC. Full variable domain (remainder filled in from reference TRBV13 and TRBJ2-1): AAGVIQSPRHLIKEKRETATLKCYPIPRHDTVYWYQQGPGQDPQFLISFYEKMQSDKGSIPDRFSAQQFSDYHSELNMSSLELGDSALYFCASSKRQVYNEQFFGPGTRLTVL.

The rearrangement joins TRBV9 to TRBJ1-2; maybe TRBD1 (6 bases). Germline-derived CDR1 and CDR2 are SGDLS and YYNGEE. The V end lost 3 bases, the J end lost 5 bases, and 11 bases lay between the germline ends. The CDR3 has 13 residues. CDR3 in amino acids: CASSARDTYGYTF. DNA of the CDR3: TGTGCCAGCAGCGCCCGGGACACGTATGGCTACACCTTC.

The chain carries TRBV7-3 and TRBJ2-5, with D tentatively TRBD2 (5 bases). The V and J ends lost 2 bases and 1 base respectively, with 11 bases between them. CDR3 size: 15 residues. Germline lookup yields CDR1 SGHTA and CDR2 FQGTGA. The CDR3 coding sequence is TGTGCCAGCAGCTTAGCGGGTACCTTCCAAGAGACCCAGTACTTC. Translated, it gives CASSLAGTFQETQYF.

This clonotype appeared a few times. The chain joins TRBV12-3 or TRBV12-4 to TRBJ2-7; the match to TRBD2 covers 7 bases. The CDR3 sequence is 14 residues long. V was pared by 7 bases and J by 2 bases, with 8 bases of the junction left unmatched. As DNA, the CDR3 is TGTGCCAGCACCCGCACGGGAGGTACCTACGAGCAGTACTTC. This translates into CASTRTGGTYEQYF.

Comment on this clonotype: A junction end diverges from the germline sequence, so it may reflect a read error. This chain links TRBV7-9 with TRBJ2-1; TRBD2 agrees at 11 bases. The length of the CDR3 is 17 residues. Germline CDR1 and CDR2: SEHNR and FQNEAQ (reference sequence). CDR3 nucleotides: TGTGCCGGCAGCCCTGACCTTGGACTAGCGGGTGGCAATGAGCAGTTCTTC. Its protein product is CAGSPDLGLAGGNEQFF.

This chain links TRBV5-1 with TRBJ2-1; D is perhaps TRBD2 (6 bases). The CDR3 spans 14 residues. V lost 2 bases to trimming and J lost 4 bases, with 10 bases between them. The germline CDR1 and CDR2 sequences are SGHRS and YFSETQ. The CDR3 nucleotides are TGCGCCAGCAGCTTAGCTAGCGTATACAATGAGCAGTTCTTC. Its protein product is CASSLASVYNEQFF.

A few counts support this clonotype. V usage is TRBV5-1 and J usage is TRBJ2-7; D uncertain. The V gene lost 5 bases and the J gene lost 6 bases, with 12 bases spanning the gap. Germline CDR1 is SGHRS and CDR2 is YFSETQ. The CDR3 spans 12 residues. CDR3 region: CASRGSGSEQYF. CDR3 nucleotides: TGCGCCAGCAGGGGATCTGGAAGCGAGCAGTACTTC.

A few counts support this clonotype. The V call is TRBV6-5, the J call TRBJ1-2; a weak D match, TRBD1 (6 bases). Trimming stripped 6 bases from V and 4 bases from J, with 15 bases between. Per germline, CDR1 MNHEY and CDR2 SVGAGI. The CDR3 has 14 residues. The CDR3 nucleotides read TGTGCCAGCAGACCCCCGACAGGTTTCTATGGCTACACCTTC. Protein product: CASRPPTGFYGYTF.

This chain joins TRBV5-1 and TRBJ1-2; a weak D match, TRBD1 (6 bases). The CDR3 runs to 14 residues. Germline V gene data show CDR1 as SGHRS and CDR2 as YFSETQ. V was clipped by 4 bases and J by 4 bases, with 14 bases between them. Here the CDR3 reads CASSPATGFYGYTF. The CDR3 DNA sequence: TGCGCCAGCAGCCCCGCAACAGGGTTCTATGGCTACACCTTC.

This clonotype has just a few counts. The CDR3 DNA reads as TGCAGTGCTATATCAGGGGCTGGGGCCAACGTCCTGACTTTC. Translation: CSAISGAGANVLTF. The chain is built from TRBV20-1 and TRBJ2-6; the D gene is possibly TRBD1 (6 bases). The germline V gene has CDR1 DFQATT and CDR2 SNEGSKA (reference sequence). The CDR3 is 14 amino acids. The V gene lost 4 bases and the J gene lost 2 bases, with 9 bases spanning the gap.

V gene TRBV24-1 combines with J gene TRBJ2-3, with D unresolved. V was clipped by 3 bases and J by 2 bases, with 11 bases between them. Germline V lookup: CDR1 KGHDR, CDR2 SFDVKD. This CDR3 is built from 15 residues. CDR3 coding DNA: TGTGCCACCAGTGATGGGTCAACCTCCACAGATACGCAGTATTTT. Its protein product is CATSDGSTSTDTQYF.

The chain couples TRBV6-2 or TRBV6-3 to TRBJ1-2; 7 bases are shared with TRBD1. The CDR3 extends over 16 amino acids. From germline, CDR1 is MNHEY and CDR2 SVGEGT. The J segment lost 2 bases and the V segment lost 6 bases, leaving 12 bases of the junction unmatched. The CDR3 coding sequence is TGTGCCAGCAGGAAATCCCGGACAGGAACCAACTATGGCTACACCTTC. The encoded protein is CASRKSRTGTNYGYTF.

The chain employs TRBV12-3 or TRBV12-4 and TRBJ2-3; either TRBD1 or TRBD2 may supply D (5 bases each). CDR3 length: 17 residues. The germline V and J ends were trimmed by 7 bases and 7 bases, with 27 bases remaining between them. For the CDR3, the DNA is TGTGCCAGCACCCCTCGACGGGAAGGGGCCCGGTTTTATACGCAGTATTTT. The encoded protein is CASTPRREGARFYTQYF.